The T cell receptor (beta chain) under discussion was sequenced for a study of Ad26.COV2.S vaccination and SARS-CoV-2 variants (dated by TCRdb to the early 2020s). Some background on the complete study: Donors in the vaccine arm were drawn from COV1001, a phase I-IIa trial of Ad26.COV2.S in healthy adults that was multicentre, randomized, double-blind and placebo-controlled. Blinding of investigators to trial group allocation was maintained during experiments and outcome assessment. A total of 32 samples were included in the TCR-sequenced set, comprising 19 Ad26.COV2.S vaccine recipients, 5 placebo recipients and 8 SARS-CoV-2 convalescent individuals. The specificity and breadth of SARS-CoV-2-reactive T cell receptors after Ad26.COV2.S vaccination were assessed by TCRbeta repertoire sequencing. Ad26.COV2.S was given intramuscularly at 5x10^10 or 1x10^11 viral particles, as a single shot or as two shots 56 days apart. Trial participants were randomized into five groups of five, in which low-dose or high-dose Ad26.COV2.S was given once or twice, or placebo was given on both occasions. The research as a whole found: Substantial breadth of spike-specific CD8+ and CD4+ T cell responses was reported after vaccination. Non-spike TCR breadth was comparable between vaccine and placebo recipients, consistent with the vaccine containing only spike. It was noted by the authors that total T cell responses may have been underestimated by the TCR breadth and depth analyses. Higher spike-specific TCR breadth was observed in Ad26.COV2.S recipients than in placebo recipients (P = 0.0014). The study was not powered for comparison of responses between vaccine doses or regimens.

The treatment or condition label, as the study defines it: about 20 received Ad26.COV2.S at low or high dose, single or two shots; about 5 received placebo; per-sample allocation not given. For vaccine and placebo recipients, repertoires were sequenced using samples collected on day 63 after the first injection. Between 29 July and 7 August 2020, Cohort 1b enrolled about 27 adults aged 18-55 years at one site in Boston, USA. Ad26.COV2.S consisted of a replication-incompetent adenovirus type 26 vector by which a prefusion-stabilized SARS-CoV-2 spike protein from the original Wuhan strain was expressed. In the germline V gene (reference sequence), CDR1 corresponds to SGHAT and CDR2 to FQDESV. The trim is 1 base for V and 5 bases for J, with a gap of 8 bases between the germline ends. From the cysteine up to the phenylalanine, the CDR3 has a length of 13 residues. The retained sequence is limited to the CDR3, 39 bases, with the frame set at the first base.

With respect to this clone: It lacks a known antigen. Base qualities were left out, and no much larger clone turns up one base away.

TCRbeta CDR3 regions were sequenced with the immunoSEQ Assay. After extraction, genomic DNA underwent amplification by bias-controlled multiplex PCR, followed by high-throughput sequencing. On the authors' methods: To quantify the absolute abundance of each unique TCRbeta CDR3 region, sequences were collapsed and filtered. T cell fraction was estimated by normalizing TCRbeta template counts to usable DNA, which was measured by amplifying reference genes present in all nucleated cells. Repertoire TCRs were annotated as SARS-CoV-2-specific by exact matching of V gene, CDR3 amino acid sequence and J gene to a known reactive TCR set. The reference SARS-CoV-2 TCR set came from MIRA and was filtered for enrichment in COVID-19-positive ImmuneCODE repertoires, removing public or cross-reactive TCRs. Using the MIRA antigens, annotated TCRs were further analysed by specific ORF or by position within an ORF. Breadth was defined as annotated unique rearrangements over total unique productive rearrangements; depth was the summed frequency of those rearrangements. Two-sided Wilcoxon rank-sum tests were applied when comparing TCR breadth between groups. In its TCRdb copy, this immuneACCESS table keeps in-frame sequences only and misses some clones. Where compared with another copy, unresolved V genes explain less than half of these, and the others have no known cause. D and trimming were read from the DNA, whereas the V and J calls and clone size are those reported in that table. Here the sample has around 270,000 clones; around 88% occur a single time. Of the sample, about 2.7% falls within the top ten clones.

Recombination joined TRBV11-1 with TRBJ2-5; no D gene call is confident. The sample in question was peripheral blood, obtained in a trial of Ad26.COV2.S vaccine versus placebo. This receptor was obtained from a person between 18 and 60 years old who received the Ad26.COV2.S COVID-19 vaccine or a placebo. The CDR3 reads CASSLGERETQYF. The DNA sequence reads TGTGCCAGCAGCTTAGGTGAGAGGGAGACCCAGTACTTC.